This T cell receptor (beta chain) came from a study of cytomegalovirus exposure and HLA in healthy donors. The J segment lost 7 bases and the V segment lost 8 bases, leaving 11 bases of the junction unmatched. Germline V CDR1 and CDR2: SEHNR, FQNEAQ (reference sequence). The CDR3 sequence is 14 residues long. In the PCR, 60 Vbeta and 13 Jbeta primers were used. Assay: immunoSEQ multiplex PCR; the TCRdb copy retains only in-frame clones and omits some. This table has fewer than 250,000 clones, around 80% appearing once. What was sequenced was PBMCs. The TCR sequence derives from a man younger than 30 in good health and CMV-seronegative. The chain carries TRBV7-9 and TRBJ1-3; 7 nucleotides match TRBD1. The CDR3 DNA reads as TGTGCCAGCGGCGAGACAGGGATAGTGAACACCATATATTTT. Residues: CASGETGIVNTIYF.